This TCR beta chain was sequenced for a study of blood T cell repertoires in COVID-19. Turning to the study itself: There were acute and convalescent COVID-19 samples, and they came from the United States, Italy and Spain. T cells, B-cell-depleted T cells, or PBMCs supplied cDNA or gDNA.

CDR1 is SGHRS and CDR2 is YFSETQ in the germline V gene. Trimming stripped 0 bases from V and 2 bases from J, with 15 bases between. The length of the CDR3 is 16 residues. In the authors' workflow: Amplification from reference gene primers served as the basis for estimated nucleated cell counts. The protocol was immunoSEQ multiplex PCR, while the TCRdb copy is restricted to in-frame clones and leaves out a portion. That table supplies the V and J calls and clone size; D and trimming were determined from the DNA. The table lists around 310,000 clones, around 87% of them singletons. Recruited during active infection, patients (from Seattle) were subsequently followed longitudinally.

The chain uses TRBV5-1 and TRBJ2-7; D is uncertain. The sample was peripheral blood. This TCR derives from a woman between 35 and 50 years old with COVID-19, enrolled during active disease. CDR3 protein: CASSLVAGSTPYEQYF. The DNA of the CDR3 is TGCGCCAGCAGCTTGGTTGCCGGGTCTACCCCCTACGAGCAGTACTTC.